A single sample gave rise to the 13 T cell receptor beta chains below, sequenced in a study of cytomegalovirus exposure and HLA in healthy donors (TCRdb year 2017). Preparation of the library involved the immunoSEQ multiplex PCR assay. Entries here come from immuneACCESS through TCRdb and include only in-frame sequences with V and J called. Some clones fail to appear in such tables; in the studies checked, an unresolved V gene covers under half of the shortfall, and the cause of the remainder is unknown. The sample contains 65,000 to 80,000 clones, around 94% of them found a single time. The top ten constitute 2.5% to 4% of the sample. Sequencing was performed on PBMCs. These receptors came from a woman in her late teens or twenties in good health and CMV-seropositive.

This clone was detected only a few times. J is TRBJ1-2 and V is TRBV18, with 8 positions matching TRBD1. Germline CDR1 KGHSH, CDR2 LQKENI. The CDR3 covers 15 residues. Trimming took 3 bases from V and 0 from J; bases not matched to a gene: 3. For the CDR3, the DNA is TGTGCCAGCTCACCGGCGGGACAGGCTAACTATGGCTACACCTTC. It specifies CASSPAGQANYGYTF.

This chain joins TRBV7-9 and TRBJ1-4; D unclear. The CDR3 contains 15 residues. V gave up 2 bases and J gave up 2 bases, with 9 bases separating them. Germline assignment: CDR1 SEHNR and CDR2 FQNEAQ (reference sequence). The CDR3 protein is CASSLFLRTNEKLFF. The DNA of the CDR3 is TGTGCCAGCAGCTTATTTCTGCGTACTAATGAAAAACTGTTTTTT.

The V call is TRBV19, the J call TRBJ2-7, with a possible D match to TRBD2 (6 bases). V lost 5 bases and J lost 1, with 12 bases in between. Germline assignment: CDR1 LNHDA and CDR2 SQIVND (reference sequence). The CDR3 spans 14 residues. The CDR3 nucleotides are TGTGCCAGTAGTGTCGGGAGTAGGTCCTACGAGCAGTACTTC. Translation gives CASSVGSRSYEQYF.

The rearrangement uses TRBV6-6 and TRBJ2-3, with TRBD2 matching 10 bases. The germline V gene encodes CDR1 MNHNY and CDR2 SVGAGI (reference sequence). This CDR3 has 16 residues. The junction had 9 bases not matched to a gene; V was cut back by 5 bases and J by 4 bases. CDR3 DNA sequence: TGTGCCAGCAGTCCTCCGAGCGGGAGGGGGTCAGATACGCAGTATTTT. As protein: CASSPPSGRGSDTQYF.

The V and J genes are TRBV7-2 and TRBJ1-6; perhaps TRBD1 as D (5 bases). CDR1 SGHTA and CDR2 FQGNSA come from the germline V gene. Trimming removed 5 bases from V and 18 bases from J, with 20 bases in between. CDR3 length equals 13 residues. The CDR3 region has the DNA TGTGCCAGCAGCCGGGGGTTGGCAACCGAACCCCACTTT. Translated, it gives CASSRGLATEPHF.

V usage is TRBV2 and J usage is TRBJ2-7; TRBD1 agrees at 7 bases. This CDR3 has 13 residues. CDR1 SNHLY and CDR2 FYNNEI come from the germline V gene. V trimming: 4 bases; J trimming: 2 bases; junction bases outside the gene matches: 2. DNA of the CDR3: TGTGCCAGCAGTGTACAGGGGACCTACGAGCAGTACTTC. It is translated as CASSVQGTYEQYF.

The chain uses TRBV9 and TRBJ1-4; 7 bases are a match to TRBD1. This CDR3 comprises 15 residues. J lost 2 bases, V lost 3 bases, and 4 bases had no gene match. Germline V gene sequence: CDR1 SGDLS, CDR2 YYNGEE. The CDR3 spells CASSAQGVTNEKLFF. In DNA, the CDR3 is TGTGCCAGCAGCGCCCAGGGGGTTACTAATGAAAAACTGTTTTTT.

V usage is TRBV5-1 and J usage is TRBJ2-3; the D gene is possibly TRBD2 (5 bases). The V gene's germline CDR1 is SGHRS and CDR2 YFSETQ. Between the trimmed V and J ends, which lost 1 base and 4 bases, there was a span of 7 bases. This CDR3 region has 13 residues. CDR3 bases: TGCGCCAGCAGCTTGCTCGGGGCAGATACGCAGTATTTT. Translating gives CASSLLGADTQYF.

CDR3 protein: CASSNRLAGGSYNEQFF. DNA for the CDR3: TGTGCCAGCAGCAATCGACTAGCGGGGGGCTCCTACAATGAGCAGTTCTTC. This chain connects TRBV5-6 to TRBJ2-1, with TRBD2 identical over 13 bases. The V gene end was trimmed by 4 bases and the J gene end by 0 bases; junction bases not matched to a gene: 4. This CDR3 is built from 17 residues. Per the germline V gene, CDR1 is SGHDT and CDR2 is YYEEEE.

DNA of the CDR3: TGTGCCAGCAGTTATAGGGGACAGGTGGACTATGGCTACACCTTC. It is translated as CASSYRGQVDYGYTF. The chain is built from TRBV27 and TRBJ1-2; TRBD1 agrees at 8 bases. This CDR3 is 15 amino acids long. The junction had 7 bases not matched to a gene; V was cut back by 4 bases and J by 3 bases. CDR1 is MNHEY and CDR2 is SMNVEV in the germline V gene (reference sequence).

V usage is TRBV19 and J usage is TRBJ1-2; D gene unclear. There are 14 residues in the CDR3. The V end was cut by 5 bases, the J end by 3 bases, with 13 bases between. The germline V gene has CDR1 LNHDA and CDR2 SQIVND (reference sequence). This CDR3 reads CASSLLFADYGYTF. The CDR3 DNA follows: TGTGCCAGTAGTCTCCTTTTCGCAGACTATGGCTACACCTTC.

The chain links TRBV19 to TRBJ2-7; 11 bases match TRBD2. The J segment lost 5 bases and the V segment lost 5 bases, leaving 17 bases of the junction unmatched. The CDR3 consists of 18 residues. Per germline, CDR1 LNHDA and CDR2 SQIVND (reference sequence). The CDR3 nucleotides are TGTGCCAGTAGTTACGGACTAGCGGGCGGCCACCTAATCCACGAGCAGTACTTC. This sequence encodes CASSYGLAGGHLIHEQYF.

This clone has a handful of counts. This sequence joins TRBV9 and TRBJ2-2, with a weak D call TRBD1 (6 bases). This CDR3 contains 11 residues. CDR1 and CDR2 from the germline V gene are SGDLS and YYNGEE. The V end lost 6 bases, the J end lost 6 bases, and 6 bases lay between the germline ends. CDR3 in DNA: TGTGCCAGCAAGGGGGCCGGGGAGCTGTTTTTT. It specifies CASKGAGELFF.